Here is one TCR beta chain with its context. Its matching antigen is unknown. This entry comes from a study of T cell responses to AZD1222 COVID-19 vaccine. Across the study: Second-dose intervals near 4 or 12 weeks were combined.

Assay: immunoSEQ multiplex PCR; the TCRdb copy retains only in-frame clones and omits some. The sample has 150,000 to 180,000 clones, about 85% seen once. Notes on the study in general: At 160-218 and 743-854, vaccine-associated CD4 TCRs were dominant, and they spanned spike. No repertoire was sampled before or during the peak T cell response, only after it.

Germline V gene sequence: CDR1 KGHSH, CDR2 LQKENI. The V gene lost 2 bases and the J gene lost 3 bases, with 17 bases spanning the gap. There are 17 residues in the CDR3. The origin of this receptor is an adult in good health. This chain uses TRBV18 with TRBJ1-5; possibly TRBD1 for D (5 bases). The sample in question was peripheral blood, obtained on day 0 of AZD1222 vaccination. DNA of the CDR3: TGTGCCAGCTCACCAGAGGGACCGGGACGTTTCAATCAGCCCCAGCATTTT. Translating gives CASSPEGPGRFNQPQHF.